The clone carrying this T cell receptor beta chain was counted a few times. The antigen remains unidentified. From germline, CDR1 is SEHNR and CDR2 FQNEAQ (reference sequence). Losses at the gene ends were 5 bases for V and 1 base for J; bases not matched to a gene: 11. The CDR3 has 16 amino acids. These data come from a study of T-cell reconstitution after alpha-beta-depleted transplantation in children. The study's findings and limits: Some patients showed high day-60 TCRbeta diversity, which derived from surviving recipient T cells and thymic progenitors. Counts and diversity of T cells one year after transplant came mostly from newly produced T cells. Approximately two months post-transplant, alpha-beta T cells reportedly originated from several hundred expanded graft clones.

Preparation of the TCRbeta library used unique molecular identifiers. Via MiXCR, TCRdb re-called the PCR reads, giving one row per CDR3 protein. The sample consists of about 280,000 distinct CDR3 sequences, approximately 10% of them appearing once. The source is a male patient aged 2 to 10 who had a stem cell transplant for chronic granulomatous disease, so the T cells may come from the graft donor. The chain links TRBV7-9 to TRBJ2-7; 7 bases agree with TRBD2. The sequences come from peripheral blood, collected 180 days after TCRalphabeta/CD19-depleted stem cell transplant. The CDR3 loop reads CASSPPAGLGSYEQYF. As DNA, the CDR3 is TGTGCCAGCAGCCCCCCCGCCGGACTAGGTTCCTACGAGCAGTACTTC.